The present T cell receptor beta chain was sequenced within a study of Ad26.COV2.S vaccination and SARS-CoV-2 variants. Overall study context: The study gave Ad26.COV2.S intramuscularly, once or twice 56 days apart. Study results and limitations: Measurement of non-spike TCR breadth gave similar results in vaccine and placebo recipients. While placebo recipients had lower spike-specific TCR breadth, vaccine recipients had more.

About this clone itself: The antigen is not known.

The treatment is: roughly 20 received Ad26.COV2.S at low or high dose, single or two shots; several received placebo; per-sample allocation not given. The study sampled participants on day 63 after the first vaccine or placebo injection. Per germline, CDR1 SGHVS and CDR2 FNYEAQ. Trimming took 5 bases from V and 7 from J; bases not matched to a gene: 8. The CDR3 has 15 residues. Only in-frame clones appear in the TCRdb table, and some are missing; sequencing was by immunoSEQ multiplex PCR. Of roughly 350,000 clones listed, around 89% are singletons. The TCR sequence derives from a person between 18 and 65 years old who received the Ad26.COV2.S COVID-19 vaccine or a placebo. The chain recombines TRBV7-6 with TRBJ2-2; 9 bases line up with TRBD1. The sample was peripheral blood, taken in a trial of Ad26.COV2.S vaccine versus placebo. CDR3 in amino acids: CASSPRQGVGGELFF. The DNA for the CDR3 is TGTGCCAGCAGCCCTCGACAGGGGGTAGGCGGGGAGCTGTTTTTT.